The source of this T cell receptor beta chain is a study of spatial heterogeneity in lung cancer. Study at large: Strong correlation was found between tumor-region TCR transcript counts and a T cell module score from matched bulk RNA-seq.

MiXCR, run by TCRdb on the 5' RACE reads, gives a single entry per CDR3 protein. The sample contains about 830 distinct CDR3 sequences, 9.3% of which appear only once. Trimming at V came to 2 bases and at J to 5 bases, leaving 24 bases not matched to a gene. The CDR3 has 19 residues. Germline V gives CDR1 DFQATT, CDR2 SNEGSKA (reference sequence). The time point was: sample taken at primary tumor resection. Samples were obtained from about 72 donors, all untreated early-stage non-small cell lung cancer patients. This clonotype is medium-sized (0.01 to 0.1%) in the sample. Its specificity is unknown. Study-level findings and limits: One measure, the expanded intratumoral alpha and beta TCR count, tracked tumor mutation counts. Counts of ubiquitous and regional expanded TCRs tracked ubiquitous and regional nonsynonymous mutations, respectively.

The input for sequencing was lung tumor tissue, taken at surgery. V and J are TRBV20-1 and TRBJ2-7; 7 positions match TRBD2. This sequence was found in a male donor with early-stage non-small cell lung cancer. The CDR3 loop reads CSARTVRGAGVRLDDEQYF. CDR3 DNA sequence: TGCAGTGCTAGAACCGTGCGAGGGGCGGGAGTTCGTTTGGACGACGAGCAGTACTTC.